This T cell receptor beta chain was obtained from a study of shared clonotypes between healthy human individuals (dated by TCRdb to between 2020 and 2021). For the wider study: Three men and a couple of women, aged 18 to 49 years, made up the cohort. Different laboratories and diverse techniques were used to prepare libraries and sequence TCR repertoires, to increase sequencing depth and limit assay-specific biases. To estimate repertoire size and how much clonotype sharing occurs between individuals, the study deeply sequenced the blood TCR repertoires of 5 or 6 healthy adults. Each donor's leukapheresis produced roughly between roughly 0.9 and 8.9 billion PBMCs.

Reading the germline V gene gives CDR1 KGHSH and CDR2 LQKENI. V drops 6 bases and J drops 5 bases, leaving 19 bases in between. The CDR3 runs 15 amino acids, cysteine and phenylalanine included. Only the CDR3 DNA stays, 45 bases, in frame from base 1. Only a few counts were recorded for this clone. It lacks a known antigen. No base qualities exist here, and no much larger clone lies one base off it. The donors were healthy, HIV-negative adults with no recently reported acute infections or vaccinations. Only Caucasian adults living in Nashville, Tennessee, USA were represented among the donors. For unsorted samples, tens of millions of PBMCs were counted, and genomic DNA was extracted using the QIAamp DNA Blood Mini kit. Blood was collected by leukapheresis, and PBMCs were isolated by Ficoll-Histopaque density gradient centrifugation and then cryopreserved in liquid nitrogen vapor phase. Using the deep immunoSEQ assay, multiplex PCR amplified TCR CDR3 regions from genomic DNA. Extracted genomic DNA from each cell subset was distributed evenly across all wells of several immunoSEQ 96-well plates, and each plate was treated as a replicate. Each replicate PCR for unsorted PBMC received roughly 0.3 ug genomic DNA, equal to about 30,000 T cell genomes. Ten immunoSEQ deep assay plates were used to sequence unsorted PBMC genomic DNA. Purified libraries were measured with a Qubit 3.0 fluorometer, size-checked on a Bioanalyzer 2100, and measured again with the KAPA Library Quantification kit. A separate single-read 150-cycle Illumina NextSeq 550 flow cell was used to sequence each immunoSEQ 96-well plate. Processing in the source paper ran as follows. Because the immunoSEQ output included only junctional sequences and no quality scores, the filtering could not be the same as the filtering used for full-length reads. Sequences were annotated with PyIR, a Python wrapper for IgBLAST v1.9, using IMGT germline references to assign V/J genes and CDR3. Reads with weak V/J assignments (E-value above 1e-6), missing CDR3, stop codons, out-of-frame junctions, or ambiguous translated residues were removed. V3J clonotypes were defined by identical inferred V gene, J gene, and CDR3 amino acid sequence. Percentage overlap between repertoires was calculated by dividing the number of shared unique clonotypes by the size of the smaller repertoire. Repertoire richness was assessed with RTK rarefaction, the Chao1 estimator, and Recon v2.1 estimates of unobserved clonotypes. TCRdb stores this immuneACCESS table with in-frame sequences only. Part of the clones is absent; in the studies checked, under half of the shortfall reflects unresolved V genes, and no reason is known for the rest. The V and J calls and the clone size are those of that table, but D and trimming were determined from the DNA. For this sample there are approximately 500,000 clones; about 80% appear just once. The top ten clonotypes cover about an eighth of the sample.

The paper's findings and limits, for the study overall: Based on pairwise subsampling, the degree of clonotype sharing among donors was expected to be affected by sequencing depth. Because the study included only a small number of donors, the genetic and exposure-history diversity represented was limited. Sampling was limited to blood, and TCR repertoires in tissue likely differ from TCR repertoires in blood.

Input material: PBMCs. The TCR originated in a woman between 35 and 50 years old in good health. Some clones in this sample may be carry-over from other donors' samples. Here the chain combines TRBV18 and TRBJ1-1, with the D gene uncertain. The DNA reads as follows: TGTGCCAGCTCCCTCAGACTGGACCCTGAGACTGAAGCTTTCTTT. Translated, it reads CASSLRLDPETEAFF. The CDR3 plus the reference TRBV18 and TRBJ1-1 genes for the other parts give the full variable domain: NAGVMQNPRHLVRRRGQEARLRCSPMKGHSHVYWYRQLPEEGLKFMVYLQKENIIDESGMPKERFSAEFPKEGPSILRIQQVVRGDSAAYFCASSLRLDPETEAFFGQGTRLTVV.